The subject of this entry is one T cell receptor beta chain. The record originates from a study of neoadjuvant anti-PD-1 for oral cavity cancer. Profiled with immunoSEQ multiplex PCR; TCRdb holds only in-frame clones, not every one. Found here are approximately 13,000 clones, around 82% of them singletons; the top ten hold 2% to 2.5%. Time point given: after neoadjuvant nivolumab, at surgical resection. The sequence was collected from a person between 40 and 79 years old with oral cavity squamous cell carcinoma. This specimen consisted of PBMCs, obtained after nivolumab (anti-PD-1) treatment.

CDR3 nucleotides: TGTGCCAGCAGCTTACCAGGCAGTACCTACGAGCAGTACTTC. This translates into CASSLPGSTYEQYF. The chain employs TRBV11-2 and TRBJ2-7; D is undetermined. V shed 2 bases and J shed 2 bases, with 10 bases lying between them. Germline V CDR1 and CDR2: SGHAT, FQNNGV. This CDR3 contains 14 residues.